These 10 T cell receptor beta chains share one sample of origin, sequenced in a study of CD8 T cells in Susac syndrome. Reverse transcription used roughly 0.5 to 1 ug RNA and random hexamers. TCRdb used MiXCR to reprocess the immunoSEQ multiplex PCR reads, holding one entry per CDR3 protein. The table lists about 160,000 distinct CDR3 sequences, roughly 94% of them singletons, with around 0.075% in the top ten. The sample was CD4+ T cells from PBMCs. The source is a human donor in good health.

The chain couples TRBV20-1 to TRBJ2-1; D ambiguous. CDR1 is DFQATT and CDR2 is SNEGSKA in the germline V gene (reference sequence). The CDR3 is made up of 17 amino acids. With 4 bases removed from V and 0 bases from J, the gap between germline ends came to 19 bases. The CDR3 region has the DNA TGCAGTGCTACTTATTTCGGCGCAGAGAGCTCCTACAATGAGCAGTTCTTC. Its translation is CSATYFGAESSYNEQFF.

This clonotype was seen a single time. V and J are TRBV20-1 and TRBJ1-5, with D hard to call. The CDR3 contains 14 residues. Per germline, CDR1 DFQATT and CDR2 SNEGSKA (reference sequence). V was pared by 5 bases and J by 4 bases, with 15 bases between. CDR3 sequence (DNA): TGCAGTGCTTCCAGGAGTAGCGCTAATCAGCCCCAGCATTTT. This codes for CSASRSSANQPQHF.

CDR3: CASTLRDSGIEQYF. Here the CDR3 DNA reads TGCGCCAGCACCCTTCGGGACTCAGGGATCGAGCAGTACTTC. This chain joins TRBV5-1 and TRBJ2-7; TRBD2 might be the D (6 bases). Trimming cost V 6 bases and J 6 bases, with 19 bases left between them. Germline values: CDR1 SGHRS, CDR2 YFSETQ. The CDR3 has 14 residues.

The chain combines TRBV9 with TRBJ1-3; TRBD1 might be the D (6 bases). Trimming shortened V by 0 bases and J by 0 bases, and 10 bases separated the two germline ends. The germline gives CDR1 SGDLS, CDR2 YYNGEE. This CDR3 has 16 residues. The DNA of the CDR3 is TGTGCCAGCAGCGTAGTAACAGGGTTCTCTGGAAACACCATATATTTT. Its translation: CASSVVTGFSGNTIYF.

This chain joins TRBV6-5 and TRBJ2-7, with 7 bases that match TRBD2. The germline CDR1 and CDR2 sequences are MNHEY and SVGAGI. The CDR3 has 14 amino acids. J lost 1 base, V lost 4 bases, and 4 bases had no gene match. The CDR3 reads CASSSPGLSYEQYF. DNA of the CDR3: TGTGCCAGCAGTTCGCCGGGACTATCCTACGAGCAGTACTTC.

This sequence joins TRBV6-5 and TRBJ1-4; D is uncertain. Germline V CDR1 and CDR2: MNHEY, SVGAGI. Trimming stripped 2 bases from V and 3 bases from J, with 4 bases between. The CDR3 consists of 13 residues. The CDR3 sequence: CASSYIANEKLFF. CDR3 coding DNA: TGTGCCAGCAGTTACATCGCTAATGAAAAACTGTTTTTT.

CDR3 residues: CASSQDRATGELFF. Here the CDR3 DNA reads TGCGCCAGCAGCCAAGATCGGGCCACCGGGGAGCTGTTTTTT. V is TRBV4-1 and J is TRBJ2-2, with D uncertain. The V end lost 0 bases, the J end lost 4 bases, and 6 bases lay between the germline ends. The CDR3 totals 14 residues. Per the germline V gene, CDR1 is MGHRA and CDR2 is YSYEKL.

The chain employs TRBV20-1 and TRBJ2-3, with 7 bases matching TRBD1. V was clipped by 4 bases and J by 5 bases; unmatched bases: 9. Germline loops: CDR1 DFQATT, CDR2 SNEGSKA (reference sequence). The CDR3 covers 14 residues. In nucleotides, the CDR3 is TGCAGTGCTACCCAGACAGGGAAGATAGATACGCAGTATTTT. The encoded protein is CSATQTGKIDTQYF.

The CDR3 here is CAIRQGSVTGELFF. CDR3 in DNA: TGTGCCATCCGGCAGGGCTCGGTCACCGGGGAGCTGTTTTTT. The chain employs TRBV6-2 or TRBV6-3 and TRBJ2-2, with D possibly matching TRBD1 (5 bases). The CDR3 sequence is 14 residues long. CDR1 is MNHEY and CDR2 is SVGEGT in the germline V gene. V lost 10 bases and J lost 4, with 16 bases in between.

The chain carries TRBV11-2 and TRBJ1-2; D possibly corresponds to TRBD1 (5 bases). Germline CDR1 and CDR2: SGHAT and FQNNGV. The CDR3 extends over 15 amino acids. The V and J ends lost 5 bases and 8 bases respectively, with 21 bases between them. DNA of the CDR3: TGTGCCAGCAGCCCGATACGACAGCACCCAAAGGGCTACACCTTC. Translated: CASSPIRQHPKGYTF.